The 9 T cell receptor beta chains reported below all come from one sample, sequenced in a study of regulatory T cells in long-lasting Graves disease. TCR beta libraries were built with iRepertoire HTBI primers and Arm-PCR of CDR3 regions. TCRdb re-derived calls from the multiplex PCR reads in MiXCR, one entry per CDR3 protein. The sample yields some 500,000 distinct CDR3 sequences, about 16% seen once. Documented time point: newly diagnosed GD, antithyroid drugs for less than 3 months. PBMC-derived RNA was used for the TCR library. The sample was also linked to a second study, of T cells in Graves' hyperthyroidism and ophthalmopathy.

This sample comprised peripheral blood mononuclear cells (PBMCs), obtained at new diagnosis, from a patient treated with antithyroid drugs. The receptors shown here come from a woman aged 40 to 65 with Graves disease.

Many counts were recorded for this clonotype. The V gene is TRBV28, the J gene TRBJ1-2; TRBD1 might be the D (5 bases). Germline assignment: CDR1 MDHEN and CDR2 SYDVKM. Between the trimmed V and J ends, which lost 4 bases and 3 bases, there was a span of 12 bases. This CDR3 is 14 amino acids long. The CDR3 coding sequence is TGTGCCAGCAGTTATTGGGGCGCCGACTATGGCTACACCTTC. Protein sequence: CASSYWGADYGYTF.

This clonotype was counted at least ten times. The J gene is TRBJ2-7, the V gene TRBV18; TRBD1 matches 8 bases. V was pared by 8 bases and J by 5 bases, with 8 bases of the junction left unmatched. CDR3 length equals 13 residues. The germline V gene encodes CDR1 KGHSH and CDR2 LQKENI. Here the CDR3 reads CASSLAGGHEQYF. The CDR3 region has the DNA TGTGCCAGCAGCTTGGCAGGGGGCCACGAGCAGTACTTC.

The chain combines TRBV11-3 with TRBJ1-1, with no clear D. The CDR3 extends over 13 amino acids. Trimming removed 0 bases from V and 6 bases from J, with 8 bases in between. The V gene's germline CDR1 is SGHNT and CDR2 YENEEA. The CDR3 here is CASSLEAGPEAFF. For the CDR3, the DNA is TGTGCCAGCAGCTTAGAGGCTGGTCCTGAAGCTTTCTTT.

This sequence joins TRBV27 and TRBJ1-2; D is unresolved. V gave up 6 bases and J gave up 4 bases, with 12 bases separating them. Germline loops: CDR1 MNHEY, CDR2 SMNVEV (reference sequence). CDR3 length equals 13 residues. DNA for the CDR3: TGTGCCAGCAGCGATCTTGGTTCCTATGGCTACACCTTC. Translation gives CASSDLGSYGYTF.

This clonotype showed up many times. V usage is TRBV28 and J usage is TRBJ2-7; D not certain. The germline V gene encodes CDR1 MDHEN and CDR2 SYDVKM. The germline V and J ends were trimmed by 5 bases and 5 bases, with 7 bases remaining between them. The CDR3 sequence is 11 residues long. CDR3 coding DNA: TGTGCCAGCAGTACGCTCAACGAGCAGTACTTC. This sequence encodes CASSTLNEQYF.

This chain joins TRBV14 and TRBJ1-1; D is possibly TRBD1 (6 bases). This CDR3 comprises 21 residues. Trimming removed 0 bases from V and 1 base from J, with 27 bases in between. Germline V gene lookup returns CDR1 SGHDN and CDR2 FVKESK. The CDR3 nucleotides are TGTGCCAGCAGCCAAGATGAACTGGGGCAGGGGTGGGTATCGAAGAACACTGAAGCTTTCTTT. This codes for CASSQDELGQGWVSKNTEAFF.

This clonotype was detected many times. The V gene is TRBV11-3, the J gene TRBJ2-1, with D unclear. V was pared by 1 base and J by 7 bases, with 5 bases between. This CDR3 has 12 amino acids. Germline lookup yields CDR1 SGHNT and CDR2 YENEEA. The CDR3, as DNA: TGTGCCAGCAGCTTAGGGATTAATGAGCAGTTCTTC. It specifies CASSLGINEQFF.

This clonotype was counted only a few times. V usage is TRBV29-1 and J usage is TRBJ2-5; 7 positions match TRBD1. V trimming: 3 bases; J trimming: 5 bases; junction bases outside the gene matches: 9. The CDR3 is 14 amino acids. Germline V CDR1 and CDR2: SQVTM, ANQGSEA. This CDR3 is CSVEGQLLRETQYF. CDR3 DNA sequence: TGCAGCGTTGAGGGACAGCTGCTTCGGGAGACCCAGTACTTC.

There are a few counts of this clonotype. The chain combines TRBV6-1 with TRBJ2-1, with TRBD2 matching over 8 bases. The germline gives CDR1 MNHNS, CDR2 SASEGT. The ends lost 1 base at V and 8 bases at J; junction bases unmatched: 4. The CDR3 spans 14 residues. The CDR3: CASSEGGGMYEQFF. CDR3 DNA sequence: TGTGCCAGCAGTGAAGGCGGGGGGATGTATGAGCAGTTCTTC.